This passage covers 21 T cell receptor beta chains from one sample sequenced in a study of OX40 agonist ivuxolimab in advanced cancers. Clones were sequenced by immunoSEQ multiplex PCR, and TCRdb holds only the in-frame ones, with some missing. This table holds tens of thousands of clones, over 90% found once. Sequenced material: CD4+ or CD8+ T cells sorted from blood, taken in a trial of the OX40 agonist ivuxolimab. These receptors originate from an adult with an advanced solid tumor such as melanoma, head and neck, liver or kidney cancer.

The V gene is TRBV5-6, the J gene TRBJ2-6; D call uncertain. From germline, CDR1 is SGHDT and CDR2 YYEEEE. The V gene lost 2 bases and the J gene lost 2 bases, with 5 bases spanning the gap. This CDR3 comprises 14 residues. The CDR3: CASSFLTGANVLTF. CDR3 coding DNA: TGTGCCAGCAGCTTCCTCACTGGGGCCAACGTCCTGACTTTC.

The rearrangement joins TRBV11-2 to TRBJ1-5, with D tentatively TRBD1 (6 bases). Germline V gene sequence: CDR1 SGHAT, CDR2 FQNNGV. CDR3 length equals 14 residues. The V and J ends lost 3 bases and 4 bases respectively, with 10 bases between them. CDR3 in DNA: TGTGCCAGCAGCTTGGGGGGGCGGAATCAGCCCCAGCATTTT. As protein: CASSLGGRNQPQHF.

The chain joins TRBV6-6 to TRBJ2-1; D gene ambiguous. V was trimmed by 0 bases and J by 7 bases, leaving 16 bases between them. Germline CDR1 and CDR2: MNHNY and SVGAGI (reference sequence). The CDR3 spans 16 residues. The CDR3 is CASSYSAQAQRNEQFF. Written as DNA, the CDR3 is TGTGCCAGCAGTTACTCCGCCCAGGCGCAGAGGAATGAGCAGTTCTTC.

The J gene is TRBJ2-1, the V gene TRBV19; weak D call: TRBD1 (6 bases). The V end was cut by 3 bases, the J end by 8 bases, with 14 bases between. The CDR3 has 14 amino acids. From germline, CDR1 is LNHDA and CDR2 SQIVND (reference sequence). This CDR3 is CASSMGAWGDEQFF. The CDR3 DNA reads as TGTGCCAGTAGTATGGGGGCGTGGGGTGATGAGCAGTTCTTC.

CDR3 nucleotides: TGTGCCAGCAGCCAGGGACGCCAGCCCCACGAGCAGTACTTC. It encodes CASSQGRQPHEQYF. The chain has TRBV14 and TRBJ2-7, with D perhaps being TRBD1 or TRBD2 (5 bases each). CDR3 size: 14 residues. Germline CDR1 reads SGHDN; CDR2 reads FVKESK. Trimming took 3 bases from V and 5 from J, leaving 14 bases between them.

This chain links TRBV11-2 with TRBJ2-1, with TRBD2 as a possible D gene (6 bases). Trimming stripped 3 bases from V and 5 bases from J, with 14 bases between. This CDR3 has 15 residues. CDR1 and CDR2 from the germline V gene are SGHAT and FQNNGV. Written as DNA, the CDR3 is TGTGCCAGCAGCTTGGGGACTGGCGGAGACAATGAGCAGTTCTTC. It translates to CASSLGTGGDNEQFF.

This CDR3 reads CSVLEGELFF. CDR3 in DNA: TGCAGCGTTTTGGAAGGGGAGCTGTTTTTT. This chain connects TRBV29-1 to TRBJ2-2; D remains ambiguous. The V and J ends lost 5 bases and 8 bases respectively, with 6 bases between them. Germline V gives CDR1 SQVTM, CDR2 ANQGSEA. This CDR3 comprises 10 residues.

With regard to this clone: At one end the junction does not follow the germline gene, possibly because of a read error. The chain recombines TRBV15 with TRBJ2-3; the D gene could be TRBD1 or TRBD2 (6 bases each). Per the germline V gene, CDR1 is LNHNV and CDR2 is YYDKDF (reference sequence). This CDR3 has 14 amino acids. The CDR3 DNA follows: TGTGCCACCTCAGGGGCTACTAGCACAAATACGCAGTATTTT. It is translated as CATSGATSTNTQYF.

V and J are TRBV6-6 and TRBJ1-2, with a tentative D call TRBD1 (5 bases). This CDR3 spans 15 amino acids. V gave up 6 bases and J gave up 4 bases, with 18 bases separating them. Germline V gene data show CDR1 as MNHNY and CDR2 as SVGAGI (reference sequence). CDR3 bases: TGTGCCAGCAGCCGGACCACCGACAGCGCCTATGGCTACACCTTC. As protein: CASSRTTDSAYGYTF.

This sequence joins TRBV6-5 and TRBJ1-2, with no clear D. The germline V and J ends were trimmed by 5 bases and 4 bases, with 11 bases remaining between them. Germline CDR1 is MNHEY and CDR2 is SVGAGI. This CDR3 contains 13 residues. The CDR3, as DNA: TGTGCCAGCAGTGCGGGGTGGGGCTATGGCTACACCTTC. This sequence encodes CASSAGWGYGYTF.

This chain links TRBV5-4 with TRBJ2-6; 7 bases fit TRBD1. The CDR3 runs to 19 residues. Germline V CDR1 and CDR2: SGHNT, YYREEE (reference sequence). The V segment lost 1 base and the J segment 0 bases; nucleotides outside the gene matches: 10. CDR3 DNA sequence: TGTGCCAGCAGCTTGATAGGGGGCACAGCGAGCTCTGGGGCCAACGTCCTGACTTTC. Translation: CASSLIGGTASSGANVLTF.

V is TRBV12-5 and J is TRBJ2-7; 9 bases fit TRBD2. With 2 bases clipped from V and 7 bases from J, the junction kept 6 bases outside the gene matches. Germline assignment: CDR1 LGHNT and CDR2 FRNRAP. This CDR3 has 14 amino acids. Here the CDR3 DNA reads TGTGCTAGTGGTTTGCAGGCGGGGGGGCGTGAGCAGTACTTC. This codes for CASGLQAGGREQYF.

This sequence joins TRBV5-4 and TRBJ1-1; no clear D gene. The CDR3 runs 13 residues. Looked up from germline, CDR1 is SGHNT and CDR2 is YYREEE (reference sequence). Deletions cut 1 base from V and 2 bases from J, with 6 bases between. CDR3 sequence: CASSLWANTEAFF. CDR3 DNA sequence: TGTGCCAGCAGCTTGTGGGCCAACACTGAAGCTTTCTTT.

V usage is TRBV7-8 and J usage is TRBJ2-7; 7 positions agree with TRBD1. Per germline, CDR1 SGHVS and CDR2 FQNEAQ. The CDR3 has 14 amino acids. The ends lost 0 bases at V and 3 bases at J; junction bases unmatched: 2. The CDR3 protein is CASSLADRFYEQYF. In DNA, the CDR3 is TGTGCCAGCAGCTTAGCGGACAGGTTCTACGAGCAGTACTTC.

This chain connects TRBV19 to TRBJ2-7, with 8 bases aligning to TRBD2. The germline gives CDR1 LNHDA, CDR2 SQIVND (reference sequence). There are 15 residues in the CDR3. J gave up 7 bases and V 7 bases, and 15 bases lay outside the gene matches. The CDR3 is CASKLAGGASGEQYF. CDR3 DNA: TGTGCCAGTAAACTGGCGGGAGGTGCGTCCGGAGAGCAGTACTTC.

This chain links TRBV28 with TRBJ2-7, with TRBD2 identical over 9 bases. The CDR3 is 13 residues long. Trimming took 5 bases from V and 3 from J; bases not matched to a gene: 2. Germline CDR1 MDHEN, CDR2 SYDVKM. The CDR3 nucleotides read TGTGCCAGCAGTATAGCGGGAGTCTACGAGCAGTACTTC. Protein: CASSIAGVYEQYF. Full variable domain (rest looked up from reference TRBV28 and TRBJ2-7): DVKVTQSSRYLVKRTGEKVFLECVQDMDHENMFWYRQDPGLGLRLIYFSYDVKMKEKGDIPEGYSVSREKKERFSLILESASTNQTSMYLCASSIAGVYEQYFGPGTRLTVT.

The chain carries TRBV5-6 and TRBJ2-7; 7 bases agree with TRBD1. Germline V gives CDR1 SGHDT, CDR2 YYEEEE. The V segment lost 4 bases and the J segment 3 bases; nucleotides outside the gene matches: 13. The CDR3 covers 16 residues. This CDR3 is CASSGTTGYRIYEQYF. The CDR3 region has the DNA TGTGCCAGCAGCGGTACGACAGGGTATCGGATCTACGAGCAGTACTTC.

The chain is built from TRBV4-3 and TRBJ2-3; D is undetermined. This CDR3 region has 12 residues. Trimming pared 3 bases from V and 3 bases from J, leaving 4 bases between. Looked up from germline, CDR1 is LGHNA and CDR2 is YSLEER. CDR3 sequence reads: CASSHGTDTQYF. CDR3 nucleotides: TGCGCCAGCAGCCACGGTACAGATACGCAGTATTTT.

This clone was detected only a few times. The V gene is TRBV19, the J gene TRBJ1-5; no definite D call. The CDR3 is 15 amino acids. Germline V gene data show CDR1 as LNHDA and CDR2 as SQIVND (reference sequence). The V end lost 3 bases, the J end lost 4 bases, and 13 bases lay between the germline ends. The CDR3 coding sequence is TGTGCCAGTAGTATGGCCGGGCCGATGAATCAGCCCCAGCATTTT. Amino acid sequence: CASSMAGPMNQPQHF.

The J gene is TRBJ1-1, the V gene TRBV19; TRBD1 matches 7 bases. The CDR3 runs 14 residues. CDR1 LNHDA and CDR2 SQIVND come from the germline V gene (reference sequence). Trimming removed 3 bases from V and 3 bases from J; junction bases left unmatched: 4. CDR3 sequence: CASSIRGYDTEAFF. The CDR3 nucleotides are TGTGCCAGTAGTATCAGGGGGTATGACACTGAAGCTTTCTTT.

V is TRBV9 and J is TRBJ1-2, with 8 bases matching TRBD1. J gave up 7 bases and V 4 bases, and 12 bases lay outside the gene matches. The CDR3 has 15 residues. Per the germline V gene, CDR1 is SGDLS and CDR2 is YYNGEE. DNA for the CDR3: TGTGCCAGCAGCTTTAGTAGTGGGGACAGGCGTGGCTACACCTTC. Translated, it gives CASSFSSGDRRGYTF.